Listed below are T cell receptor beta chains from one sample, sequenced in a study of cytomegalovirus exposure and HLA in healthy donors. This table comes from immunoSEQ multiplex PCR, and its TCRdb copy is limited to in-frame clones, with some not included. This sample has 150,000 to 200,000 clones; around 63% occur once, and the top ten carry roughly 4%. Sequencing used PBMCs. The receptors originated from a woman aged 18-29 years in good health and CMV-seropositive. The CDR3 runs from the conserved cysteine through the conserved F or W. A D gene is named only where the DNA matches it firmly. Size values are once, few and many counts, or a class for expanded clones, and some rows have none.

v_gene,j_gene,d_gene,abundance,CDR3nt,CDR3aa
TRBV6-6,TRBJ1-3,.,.,TGTGCCAGCAGGAGCATGGGCGGAAACACCATATATTTT,CASRSMGGNTIYF
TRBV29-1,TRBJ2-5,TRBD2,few,TGCAGCGTTGGTGGGGGGGAGGCCTTTAACTTACAAGAGACCCAGTACTTC,CSVGGGEAFNLQETQYF
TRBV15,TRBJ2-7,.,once,TGTGCCACCAGCAGAGATCCCGCAGGGATCTACGAGCAGTACTTC,CATSRDPAGIYEQYF
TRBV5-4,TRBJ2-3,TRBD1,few,TGTGCCAGCAGCTTGCAGGGGGCCACAGATACGCAGTATTTT,CASSLQGATDTQYF
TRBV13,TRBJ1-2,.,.,TGTGCCAGCAGCGCACTCTACGAGGGGGTTCACTATGGCCACACCTTC,CASSALYEGVHYGHTF
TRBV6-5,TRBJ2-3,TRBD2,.,TGTGCCAGCAGGCCACTAGCGGGAGCGAGAGATACGCAGTATTTT,CASRPLAGARDTQYF
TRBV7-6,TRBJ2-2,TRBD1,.,TGTGCCAGCAGCGTAAGACAGGGCCGGGAGCTGTTTTTT,CASSVRQGRELFF
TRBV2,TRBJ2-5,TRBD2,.,TGTGCCAGTAGGCGGGGGGGCTACGAGACCCAGTACTTC,CASRRGGYETQYF
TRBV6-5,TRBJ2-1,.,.,TGTGCCAGCAGTTACGGTCTAAGTAGTGAGCAGTTCTTC,CASSYGLSSEQFF
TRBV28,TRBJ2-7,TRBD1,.,TGTGCCACCTGGGACAGGGGTCCCTACGAGCAGTACTTC,CATWDRGPYEQYF
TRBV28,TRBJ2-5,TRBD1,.,TGTGCCAGCAGTACACACAGGGGGCTCGACGAGACCCAGTACTTC,CASSTHRGLDETQYF
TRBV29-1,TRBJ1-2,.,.,TGCAGCGTTGAAGTCACAGCTAACTATGGCTACACCTTC,CSVEVTANYGYTF
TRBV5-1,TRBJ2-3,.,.,TGCGCCAGCAGCCCCCCCTTCACAGATACGCAGTATTTT,CASSPPFTDTQYF
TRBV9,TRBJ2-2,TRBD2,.,TGTGCCAGCAGTGAGGGGGGGACTAGAGATACCGGGGAGCTGTTTTTT,CASSEGGTRDTGELFF
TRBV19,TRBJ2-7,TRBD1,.,TGTGCCAGTAGTACGGGGACAGGTAGGCCCTACGAGCAGTACTTC,CASSTGTGRPYEQYF
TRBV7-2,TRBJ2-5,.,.,TGTGCCAGCGGCGGGGCCGGGGCGTGGGAGACCCAGTACTTC,CASGGAGAWETQYF